This T cell receptor beta chain was recovered during a study of sequential checkpoint blockade in melanoma. Study-wide context: TCRbeta immunosequencing was performed on DNA from roughly 99 pretreatment melanoma tumor samples. Whole-study results and caveats: Response in arm A was associated with pretreatment TIL clonality.

Libraries were prepared by immunoSEQ multiplex PCR; TCRdb keeps only in-frame clonotypes and omits some of them. The sample consists of around 5,000 clones, about a quarter of them appearing once. Treatment specified: randomized to nivolumab then ipilimumab (arm A) or the reverse (arm B). The sample holds many counts of this clone. Its target is not known. The sample here was tumor tissue (inferred from file names), taken from a patient given nivolumab and ipilimumab in sequence. The receptor's source is a human donor with melanoma.

The CDR3 region has the DNA TGTGCCAGCAGCTTAAATTTGGACGGGACCTACGAGCAGTACTTC. This sequence encodes CASSLNLDGTYEQYF. The rearrangement joins TRBV11-3 to TRBJ2-7; D is perhaps TRBD2 (5 bases). Germline loops: CDR1 SGHNT, CDR2 YENEEA. V was pared by 2 bases and J by 2 bases, with 13 bases between. The CDR3 runs to 15 residues.